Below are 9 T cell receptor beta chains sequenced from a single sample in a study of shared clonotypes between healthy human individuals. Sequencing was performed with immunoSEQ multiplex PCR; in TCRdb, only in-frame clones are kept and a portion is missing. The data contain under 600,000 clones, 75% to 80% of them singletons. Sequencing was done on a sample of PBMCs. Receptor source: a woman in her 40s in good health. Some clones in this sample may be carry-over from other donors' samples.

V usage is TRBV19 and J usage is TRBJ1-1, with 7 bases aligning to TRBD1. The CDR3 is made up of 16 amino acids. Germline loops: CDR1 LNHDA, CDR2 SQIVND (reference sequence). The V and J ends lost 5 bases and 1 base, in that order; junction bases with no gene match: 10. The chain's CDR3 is CASSPYRGLRNTEAFF. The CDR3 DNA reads TGTGCCAGTAGTCCTTACAGGGGATTACGGAACACTGAAGCTTTCTTT.

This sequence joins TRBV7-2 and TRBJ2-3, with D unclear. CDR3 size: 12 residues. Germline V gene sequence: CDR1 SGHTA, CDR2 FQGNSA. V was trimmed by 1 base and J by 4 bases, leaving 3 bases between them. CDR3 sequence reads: CASSLGPDTQYF. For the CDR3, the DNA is TGTGCCAGCAGCTTAGGGCCAGATACGCAGTATTTT.

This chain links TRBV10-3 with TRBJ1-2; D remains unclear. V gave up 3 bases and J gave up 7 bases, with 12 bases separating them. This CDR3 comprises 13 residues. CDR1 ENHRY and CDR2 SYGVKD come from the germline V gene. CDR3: CAISDIARGGYTF. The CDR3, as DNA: TGTGCCATCAGTGATATAGCTCGGGGTGGCTACACCTTC.

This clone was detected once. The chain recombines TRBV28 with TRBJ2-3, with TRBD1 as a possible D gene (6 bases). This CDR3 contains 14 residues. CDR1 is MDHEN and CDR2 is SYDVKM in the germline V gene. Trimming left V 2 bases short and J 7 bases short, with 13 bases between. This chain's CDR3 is CASSLPPRGNTQYF. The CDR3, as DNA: TGTGCCAGCAGTTTACCCCCCAGGGGAAATACGCAGTATTTT.

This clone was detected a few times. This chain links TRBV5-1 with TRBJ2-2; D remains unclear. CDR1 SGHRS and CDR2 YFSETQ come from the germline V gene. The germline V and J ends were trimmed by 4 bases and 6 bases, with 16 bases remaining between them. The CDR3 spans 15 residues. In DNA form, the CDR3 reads TGCGCCAGCAGCCCCGACCTGGGGTATCCCGGGGAGCTGTTTTTT. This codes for CASSPDLGYPGELFF.

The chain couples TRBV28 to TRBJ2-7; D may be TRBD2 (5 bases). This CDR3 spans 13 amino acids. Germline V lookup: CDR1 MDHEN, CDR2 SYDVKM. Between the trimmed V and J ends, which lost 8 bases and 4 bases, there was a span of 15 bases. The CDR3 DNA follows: TGTGCCAGCCTAGGAGCGGAGCGATACGAGCAGTACTTC. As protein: CASLGAERYEQYF.

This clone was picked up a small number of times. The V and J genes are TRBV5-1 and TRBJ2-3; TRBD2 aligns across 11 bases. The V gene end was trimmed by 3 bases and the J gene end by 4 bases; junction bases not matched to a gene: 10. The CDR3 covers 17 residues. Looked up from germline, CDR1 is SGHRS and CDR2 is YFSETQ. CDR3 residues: CASSSEPSGRIPDTQYF. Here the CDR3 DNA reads TGCGCCAGCAGCTCGGAACCTAGCGGGAGGATCCCAGATACGCAGTATTTT. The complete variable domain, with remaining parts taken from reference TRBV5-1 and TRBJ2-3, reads KAGVTQTPRYLIKTRGQQVTLSCSPISGHRSVSWYQQTPGQGLQFLFEYFSETQRNKGNFPGRFSGRQFSNSRSEMNVSTLELGDSALYLCASSSEPSGRIPDTQYFGPGTRLTVL.

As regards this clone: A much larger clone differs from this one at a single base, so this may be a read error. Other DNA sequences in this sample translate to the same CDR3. The DNA of the CDR3 is TGTGCCAGCAGCTTTAGCACAGATACGCAGTATTTT. This gives the protein CASSFSTDTQYF. The chain links TRBV11-3 to TRBJ2-3; D not resolved. The V end was cut by 3 bases, the J end by 0 bases, with 1 base between. CDR1 SGHNT and CDR2 YENEEA come from the germline V gene. The length of the CDR3 is 12 residues.

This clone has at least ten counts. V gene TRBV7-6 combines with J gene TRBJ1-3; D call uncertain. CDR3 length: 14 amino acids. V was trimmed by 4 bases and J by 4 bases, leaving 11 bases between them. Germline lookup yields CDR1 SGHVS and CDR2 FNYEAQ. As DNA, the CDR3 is TGTGCCAGCAGCTCGGGTCTGGCAGGAAACACCATATATTTT. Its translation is CASSSGLAGNTIYF.